This T cell receptor (beta chain) is drawn from a study of OX40 agonist ivuxolimab in advanced cancers. Study conclusions and caveats: Antigens targeted by the expanded peripheral T cells were not determined.

On this clone: Its antigen is not known.

Profiling relied on immunoSEQ multiplex PCR, and the TCRdb table lists in-frame clones only, not all of them. Seen here are some 60,000 clones, about 91% observed once, and the top ten hold 3% to 4%. Sequenced material: CD4+ or CD8+ T cells sorted from blood, taken in a trial of the OX40 agonist ivuxolimab. This clonotype was obtained from an adult with an advanced solid tumor such as melanoma, head and neck, liver or kidney cancer.

Here the CDR3 DNA reads TGTGCCAGCAGGCCCTTAGCGGGAACCTCCTACAATGAGCAGTTCTTC. This sequence encodes CASRPLAGTSYNEQFF. V usage is TRBV28 and J usage is TRBJ2-1; 8 positions agree with TRBD2. CDR1 and CDR2 (germline): MDHEN, SYDVKM. V lost 6 bases, J lost 0 bases, and 7 bases stayed unmatched. The CDR3 is made up of 16 amino acids.